These 9 T cell receptor beta chains were sequenced from one sample in a study of Ad26.COV2.S vaccination and SARS-CoV-2 variants. TCRdb keeps only in-frame clones here, not all; method: immunoSEQ multiplex PCR. The sample has about 350,000 clones, 87% seen once. Indicated treatment: 15 to 20 received Ad26.COV2.S at low or high dose, single or two shots; 5 received placebo; per-sample allocation not given. Sampling occurred on day 63 after the first vaccine or placebo injection. Sequences were derived from peripheral blood, sampled in a trial of Ad26.COV2.S vaccine versus placebo. The receptors were gathered from a person between 18 and 59 years old who received the Ad26.COV2.S COVID-19 vaccine or a placebo.

The rearrangement joins TRBV6-6 to TRBJ2-5; D ambiguous. CDR1 MNHNY and CDR2 SVGAGI come from the germline V gene (reference sequence). The V end lost 0 bases, the J end lost 5 bases, and 1 base lay between the germline ends. The CDR3 covers 11 residues. The CDR3 region is CASSYSETQYF. As DNA, the CDR3 is TGTGCCAGCAGTTACTCTGAGACCCAGTACTTC.

V is TRBV7-2 and J is TRBJ1-6; a weak D match, TRBD1 (5 bases). Germline CDR1 SGHTA, CDR2 FQGNSA. V lost 1 base and J lost 7, with 11 bases in between. CDR3 length: 15 amino acids. CDR3: CASSLVPGGNSPLHF. The DNA of the CDR3 is TGTGCCAGCAGCTTAGTCCCGGGGGGAAATTCACCCCTCCACTTT.

The V and J genes are TRBV7-9 and TRBJ1-2, with D unclear. Germline V gives CDR1 SEHNR, CDR2 FQNEAQ (reference sequence). The CDR3 has 15 residues. Trimming removed 5 bases from V and 4 bases from J, with 17 bases in between. CDR3 loop: CASSVERGDIYGYTF. CDR3 bases: TGTGCCAGCAGCGTTGAGCGAGGAGATATCTATGGCTACACCTTC.

This chain uses TRBV11-1 with TRBJ2-4; D possibly matches TRBD1 or TRBD2 (7 bases each). The CDR3 consists of 14 residues. V shed 3 bases and J shed 9 bases, with 15 bases lying between them. The germline gives CDR1 SGHAT, CDR2 FQDESV (reference sequence). The DNA of the CDR3 is TGTGCCAGCAGCTTTGGGAGGGGGCCGGCCATTCAGTACTTC. Amino acids: CASSFGRGPAIQYF.

This rearrangement joins TRBV3-1 (or the pseudogene TRBV3-2) to TRBJ1-5; unclear D gene. In germline, CDR1 is LGHDT, CDR2 YNNKEL (reference sequence). The CDR3 totals 12 residues. V was trimmed by 4 bases and J by 9 bases, leaving 10 bases between them. CDR3 residues: CASSLTSGPQHF. Here the CDR3 DNA reads TGTGCCAGCAGCCTGACCTCGGGGCCCCAGCATTTT.

This chain joins TRBV9 and TRBJ2-2; 7 nucleotides align to TRBD1. Trimming removed 3 bases from V and 4 bases from J; junction bases left unmatched: 6. The CDR3 spans 15 residues. Germline CDR1 reads SGDLS; CDR2 reads YYNGEE. The DNA for the CDR3 is TGTGCCAGCAGCGCGACAGGGTTTGGCACCGGGGAGCTGTTTTTT. Protein sequence: CASSATGFGTGELFF. Filled out from reference TRBV9 and TRBJ2-2, the complete variable domain reads DSGVTQTPKHLITATGQRVTLRCSPRSGDLSVYWYQQSLDQGLQFLIQYYNGEERAKGNILERFSAQQFPDLHSELNLSSLELGDSALYFCASSATGFGTGELFFGEGSRLTVL.

This sequence joins TRBV15 and TRBJ2-7, with a weak D call TRBD2 (5 bases). The CDR3 has 13 residues. Deletions cut 1 base from V and 4 bases from J, with 8 bases between. CDR1 is LNHNV, CDR2 YYDKDF, per germline (reference sequence). CDR3 sequence: CATSRVRGYEQYF. CDR3 DNA: TGTGCCACCAGCAGAGTTCGGGGTTACGAGCAGTACTTC.

Here the CDR3 reads CASTVQMVGTEAFF. The DNA of the CDR3 is TGTGCCAGCACTGTTCAAATGGTCGGCACTGAAGCTTTCTTT. This sequence joins TRBV6-5 and TRBJ1-1; D gene uncertain. Germline loops: CDR1 MNHEY, CDR2 SVGAGI. V shed 7 bases and J shed 4 bases, with 16 bases lying between them. This CDR3 is built from 14 residues.

The chain combines TRBV4-1 with TRBJ2-2, with D perhaps matching TRBD2 (6 bases). V was shortened by 0 bases and J by 7 bases, with 15 bases between the two germline ends. The CDR3 covers 16 residues. Germline V CDR1 and CDR2: MGHRA, YSYEKL. The CDR3 DNA sequence: TGCGCCAGCAGCCAAGAGGTTGGAGGGTCCGGCGGGGAGCTGTTTTTT. Its translation is CASSQEVGGSGGELFF.